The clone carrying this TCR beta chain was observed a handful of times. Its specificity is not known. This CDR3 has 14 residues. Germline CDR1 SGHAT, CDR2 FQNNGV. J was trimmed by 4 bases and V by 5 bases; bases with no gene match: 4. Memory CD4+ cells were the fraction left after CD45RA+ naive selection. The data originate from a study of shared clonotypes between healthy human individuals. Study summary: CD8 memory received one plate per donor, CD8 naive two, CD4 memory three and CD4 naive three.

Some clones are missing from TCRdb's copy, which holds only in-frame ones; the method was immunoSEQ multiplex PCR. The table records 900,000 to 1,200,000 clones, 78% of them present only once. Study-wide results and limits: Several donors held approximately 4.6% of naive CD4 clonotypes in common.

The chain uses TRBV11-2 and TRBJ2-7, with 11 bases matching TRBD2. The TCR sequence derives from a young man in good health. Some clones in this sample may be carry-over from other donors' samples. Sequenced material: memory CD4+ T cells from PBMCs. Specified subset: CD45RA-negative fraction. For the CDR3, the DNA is TGTGCCAGCAGCGGGACTAGCGGAAATTACGAGCAGTACTTC. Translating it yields CASSGTSGNYEQYF.